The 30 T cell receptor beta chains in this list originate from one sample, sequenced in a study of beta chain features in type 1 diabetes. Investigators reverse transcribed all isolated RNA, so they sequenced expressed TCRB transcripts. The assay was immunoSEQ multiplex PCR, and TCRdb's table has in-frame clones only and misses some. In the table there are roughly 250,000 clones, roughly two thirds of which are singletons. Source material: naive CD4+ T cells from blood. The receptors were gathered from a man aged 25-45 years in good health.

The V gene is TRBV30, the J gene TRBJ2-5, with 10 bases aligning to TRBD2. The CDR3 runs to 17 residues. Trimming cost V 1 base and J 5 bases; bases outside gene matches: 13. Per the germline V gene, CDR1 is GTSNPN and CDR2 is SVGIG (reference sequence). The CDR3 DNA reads TGTGCCTGGAGTGCCTCGAAGGGACTAGCGCTGAGGGAGACCCAGTACTTC. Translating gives CAWSASKGLALRETQYF. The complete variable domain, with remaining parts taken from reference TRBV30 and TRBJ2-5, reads SQTIHQWPATLVQPVGSPLSLECTVEGTSNPNLYWYRQAAGRGLQLLFYSVGIGQISSEVPQNLSASRPQDRQFILSSKKLLLSDSGFYLCAWSASKGLALRETQYFGPGTRLLVL.

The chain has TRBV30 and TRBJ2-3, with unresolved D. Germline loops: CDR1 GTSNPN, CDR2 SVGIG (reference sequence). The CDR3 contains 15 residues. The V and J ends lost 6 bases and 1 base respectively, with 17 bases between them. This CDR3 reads CACTARVGGTDTQYF. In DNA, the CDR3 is TGTGCCTGTACGGCCCGAGTGGGTGGCACAGATACGCAGTATTTT.

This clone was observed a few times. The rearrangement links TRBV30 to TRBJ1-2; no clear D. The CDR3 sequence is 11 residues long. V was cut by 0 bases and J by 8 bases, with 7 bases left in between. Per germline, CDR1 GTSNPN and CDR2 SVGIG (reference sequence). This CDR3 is CAWSVPGGYTF. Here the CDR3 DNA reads TGTGCCTGGAGTGTACCTGGCGGCTACACCTTC.

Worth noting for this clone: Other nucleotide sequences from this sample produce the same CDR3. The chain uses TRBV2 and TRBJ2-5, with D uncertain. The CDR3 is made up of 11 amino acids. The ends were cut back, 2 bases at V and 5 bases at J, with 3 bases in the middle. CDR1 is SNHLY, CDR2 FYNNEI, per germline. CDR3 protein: CASSERETQYF. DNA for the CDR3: TGTGCCAGCAGTGAAAGGGAGACCCAGTACTTC.

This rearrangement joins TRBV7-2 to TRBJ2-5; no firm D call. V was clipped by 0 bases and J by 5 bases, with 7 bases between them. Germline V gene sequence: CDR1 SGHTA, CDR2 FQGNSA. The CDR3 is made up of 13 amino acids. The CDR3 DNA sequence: TGTGCCAGCAGCTTAGCGCTTAGGGAGACCCAGTACTTC. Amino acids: CASSLALRETQYF.

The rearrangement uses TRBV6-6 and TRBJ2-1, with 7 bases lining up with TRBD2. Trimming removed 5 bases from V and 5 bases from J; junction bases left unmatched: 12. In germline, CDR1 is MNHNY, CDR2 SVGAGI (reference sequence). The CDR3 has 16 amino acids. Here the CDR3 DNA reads TGTGCCAGCAGTCCGGCGGCGGGAGTCAACGACAATGAGCAGTTCTTC. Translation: CASSPAAGVNDNEQFF.

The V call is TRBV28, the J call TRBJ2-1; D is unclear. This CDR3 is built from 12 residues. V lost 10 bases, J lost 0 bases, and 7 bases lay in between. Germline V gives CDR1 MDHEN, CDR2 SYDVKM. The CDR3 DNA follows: TGTGCCACCATTAACTCCTACAATGAGCAGTTCTTC. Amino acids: CATINSYNEQFF.

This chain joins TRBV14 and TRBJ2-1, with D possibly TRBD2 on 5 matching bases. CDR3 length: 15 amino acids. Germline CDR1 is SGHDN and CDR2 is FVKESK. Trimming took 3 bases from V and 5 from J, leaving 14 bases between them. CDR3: CASSQLAPSNNEQFF. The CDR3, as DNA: TGTGCCAGCAGCCAGCTAGCTCCCTCTAACAATGAGCAGTTCTTC. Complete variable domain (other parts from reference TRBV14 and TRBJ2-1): EAGVTQFPSHSVIEKGQTVTLRCDPISGHDNLYWYRRVMGKEIKFLLHFVKESKQDESGMPNNRFLAERTGGTYSTLKVQPAELEDSGVYFCASSQLAPSNNEQFFGPGTRLTVL.

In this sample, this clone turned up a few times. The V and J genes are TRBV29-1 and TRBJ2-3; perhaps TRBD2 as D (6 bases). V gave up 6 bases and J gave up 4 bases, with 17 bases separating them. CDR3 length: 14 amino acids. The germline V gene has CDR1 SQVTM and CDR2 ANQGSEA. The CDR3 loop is CSVIPGLESDTQYF. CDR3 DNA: TGCAGCGTCATACCGGGACTCGAGTCAGATACGCAGTATTTT.

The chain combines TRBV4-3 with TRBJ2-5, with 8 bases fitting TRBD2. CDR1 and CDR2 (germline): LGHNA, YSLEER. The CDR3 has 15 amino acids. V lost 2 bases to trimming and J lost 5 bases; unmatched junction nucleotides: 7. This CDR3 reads CASSQFSGKMETQYF. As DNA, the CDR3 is TGCGCCAGCAGCCAATTTAGCGGGAAAATGGAGACCCAGTACTTC.

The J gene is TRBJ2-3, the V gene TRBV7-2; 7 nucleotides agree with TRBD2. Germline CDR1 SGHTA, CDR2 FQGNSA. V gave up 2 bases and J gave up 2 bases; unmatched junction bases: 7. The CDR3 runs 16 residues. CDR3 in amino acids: CASSLPRGLVTDTQYF. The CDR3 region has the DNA TGTGCCAGCAGCTTACCCCGAGGACTAGTCACAGATACGCAGTATTTT.

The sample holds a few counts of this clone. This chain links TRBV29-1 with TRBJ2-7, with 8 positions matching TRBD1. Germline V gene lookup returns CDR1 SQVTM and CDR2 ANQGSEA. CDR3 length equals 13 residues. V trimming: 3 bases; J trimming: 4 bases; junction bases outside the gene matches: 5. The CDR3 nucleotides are TGCAGCGTTGAGTGGGACAGGACGTACGAGCAGTACTTC. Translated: CSVEWDRTYEQYF.

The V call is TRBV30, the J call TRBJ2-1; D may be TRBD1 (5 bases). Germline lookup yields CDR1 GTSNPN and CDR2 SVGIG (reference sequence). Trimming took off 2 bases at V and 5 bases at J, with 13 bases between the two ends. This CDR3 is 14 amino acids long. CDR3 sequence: CAWSKGWADNEQFF. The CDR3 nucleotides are TGTGCCTGGAGTAAGGGGTGGGCGGACAATGAGCAGTTCTTC.

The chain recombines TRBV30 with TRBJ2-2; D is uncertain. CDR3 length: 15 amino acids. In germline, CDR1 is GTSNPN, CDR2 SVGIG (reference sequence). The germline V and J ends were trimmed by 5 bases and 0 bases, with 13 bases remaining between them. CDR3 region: CAWYPGLTNTGELFF. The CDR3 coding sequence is TGTGCCTGGTACCCAGGCCTTACGAACACCGGGGAGCTGTTTTTT.

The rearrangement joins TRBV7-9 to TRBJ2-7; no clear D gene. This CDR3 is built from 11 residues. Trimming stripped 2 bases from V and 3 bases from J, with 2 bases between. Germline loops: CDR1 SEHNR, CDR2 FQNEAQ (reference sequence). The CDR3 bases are TGTGCCAGCAGCTTAAACTACGAGCAGTACTTC. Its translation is CASSLNYEQYF.

CDR3 sequence reads: CAWSLGLAGGDTQYF. In DNA form, the CDR3 reads TGTGCCTGGAGTCTCGGACTAGCGGGGGGAGATACGCAGTATTTT. V is TRBV30 and J is TRBJ2-3, with 14 bases identical to TRBD2. In germline, CDR1 is GTSNPN, CDR2 SVGIG (reference sequence). After removal of 2 bases from V and 5 bases from J, the junction contained 3 bases not matched to a gene. The CDR3 loop spans 15 amino acids.

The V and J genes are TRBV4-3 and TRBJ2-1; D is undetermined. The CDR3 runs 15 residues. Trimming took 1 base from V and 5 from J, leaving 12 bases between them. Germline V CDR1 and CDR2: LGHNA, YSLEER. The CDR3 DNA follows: TGCGCCAGCAGCCAAGTAAGTCGCGCCAACAATGAGCAGTTCTTC. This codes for CASSQVSRANNEQFF.

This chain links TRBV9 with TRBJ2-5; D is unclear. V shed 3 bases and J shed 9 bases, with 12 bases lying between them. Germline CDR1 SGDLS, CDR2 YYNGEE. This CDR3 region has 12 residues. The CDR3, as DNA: TGTGCCAGCAGCGGGCCAAGCGCGGCCCAGTACTTC. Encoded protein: CASSGPSAAQYF.

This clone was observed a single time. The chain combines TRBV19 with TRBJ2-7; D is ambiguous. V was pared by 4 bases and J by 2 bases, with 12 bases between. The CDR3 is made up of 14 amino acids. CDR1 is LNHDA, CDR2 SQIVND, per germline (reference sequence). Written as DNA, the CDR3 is TGTGCCAGTAGTAGAGGAGCGAAAGCCTACGAGCAGTACTTC. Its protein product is CASSRGAKAYEQYF.

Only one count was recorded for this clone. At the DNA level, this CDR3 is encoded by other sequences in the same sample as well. The CDR3 DNA reads as TGCAGCGTTGGGGGGACAGTATCCTACGAGCAGTACTTC. This codes for CSVGGTVSYEQYF. The chain is built from TRBV29-1 and TRBJ2-7; the match to TRBD1 covers 7 bases. This CDR3 has 13 residues. Germline V CDR1 and CDR2: SQVTM, ANQGSEA. After removal of 4 bases from V and 1 base from J, the junction contained 4 bases not matched to a gene.

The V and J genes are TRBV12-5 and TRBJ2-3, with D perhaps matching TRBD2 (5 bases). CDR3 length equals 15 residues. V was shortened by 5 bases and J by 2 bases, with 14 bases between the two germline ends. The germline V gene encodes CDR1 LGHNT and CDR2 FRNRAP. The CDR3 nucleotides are TGTGCTAGTGGTACCGGACTTGGCCTCACAGATACGCAGTATTTT. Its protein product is CASGTGLGLTDTQYF.

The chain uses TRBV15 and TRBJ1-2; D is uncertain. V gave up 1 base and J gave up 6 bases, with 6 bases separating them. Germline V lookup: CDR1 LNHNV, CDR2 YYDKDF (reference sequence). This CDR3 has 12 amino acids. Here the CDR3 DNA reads TGTGCCACCAGCAGAGGATCTGATGGCTACACCTTC. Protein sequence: CATSRGSDGYTF.

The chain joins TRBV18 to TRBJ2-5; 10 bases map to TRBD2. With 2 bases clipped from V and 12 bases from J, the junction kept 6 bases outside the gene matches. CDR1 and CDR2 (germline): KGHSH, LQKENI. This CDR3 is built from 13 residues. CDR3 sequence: CASSPAGTSEKYF. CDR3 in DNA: TGTGCCAGCTCACCAGCCGGGACTAGCGAAAAGTACTTC.

The chain's CDR3 is CASIGRENLRETQYF. CDR3 DNA sequence: TGTGCCAGCATCGGAAGAGAGAATCTCCGAGAGACCCAGTACTTC. V gene TRBV7-9 combines with J gene TRBJ2-5; no firm D call. CDR3 length equals 15 residues. The germline gives CDR1 SEHNR, CDR2 FQNEAQ (reference sequence). V dropped 7 bases and J dropped 4 bases, with 19 bases sitting between them.

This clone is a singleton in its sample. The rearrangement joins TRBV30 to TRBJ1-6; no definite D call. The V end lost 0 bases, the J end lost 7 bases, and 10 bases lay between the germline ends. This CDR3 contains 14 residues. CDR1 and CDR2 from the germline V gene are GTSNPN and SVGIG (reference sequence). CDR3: CAWSVPVGNSPLHF. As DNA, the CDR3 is TGTGCCTGGAGTGTACCCGTTGGGAATTCACCCCTCCACTTT.

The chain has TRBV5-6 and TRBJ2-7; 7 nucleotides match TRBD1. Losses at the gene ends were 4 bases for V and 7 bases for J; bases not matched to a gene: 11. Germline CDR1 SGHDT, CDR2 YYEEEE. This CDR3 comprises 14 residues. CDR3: CASSVHRGLGEQYF. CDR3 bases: TGTGCCAGCAGCGTACACAGGGGCCTGGGAGAGCAGTACTTC.

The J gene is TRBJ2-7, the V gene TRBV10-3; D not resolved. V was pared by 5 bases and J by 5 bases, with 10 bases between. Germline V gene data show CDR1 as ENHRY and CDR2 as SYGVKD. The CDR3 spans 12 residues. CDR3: CAISSESDEQYF. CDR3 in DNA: TGTGCCATCAGTTCCGAATCCGACGAGCAGTACTTC.

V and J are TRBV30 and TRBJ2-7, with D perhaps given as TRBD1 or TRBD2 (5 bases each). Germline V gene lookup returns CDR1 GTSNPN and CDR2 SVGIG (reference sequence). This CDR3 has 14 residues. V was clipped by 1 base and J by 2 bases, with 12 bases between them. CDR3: CAWSGQLGAYEQYF. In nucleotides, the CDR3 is TGTGCCTGGAGTGGCCAGTTGGGGGCCTACGAGCAGTACTTC.

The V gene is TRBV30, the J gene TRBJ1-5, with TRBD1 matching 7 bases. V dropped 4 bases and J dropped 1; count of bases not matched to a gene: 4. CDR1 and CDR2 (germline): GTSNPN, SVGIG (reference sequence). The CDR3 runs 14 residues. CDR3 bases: TGTGCCTGGACAAAACAGGGGAGCAATCAGCCCCAGCATTTT. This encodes CAWTKQGSNQPQHF.

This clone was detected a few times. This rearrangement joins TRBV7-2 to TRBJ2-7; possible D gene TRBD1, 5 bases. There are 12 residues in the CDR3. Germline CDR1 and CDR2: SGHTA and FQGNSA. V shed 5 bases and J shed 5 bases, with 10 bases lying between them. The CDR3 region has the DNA TGTGCCAGCAGCAACAGGTTACACGAGCAGTACTTC. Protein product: CASSNRLHEQYF.